Sequencing of this TCR beta chain was carried out in a study of T-cell memory formation after mild COVID-19. About the research overall: Clusters of TCRs were largely donor specific. Study results and limitations: Pre-infection memory showed some responding clones, and this suggested that cross-reactive memory joined. Clones that shrank (day 15 to 85) were balanced CD4/CD8, whereas later expanders leaned CD4+.

V lost 3 bases, J lost 6 bases, and 10 bases lay in between. The germline V gene encodes CDR1 SGDLS and CDR2 YYNGEE. The CDR3 has 13 amino acids. To note about this clonotype: Its antigen is still unknown.

5'RACE, which relied on constant-segment primers, yielded TCR alpha and TCR beta cDNA libraries carrying sample barcodes and UMIs. TCRdb itself ran the 5' RACE reads through MiXCR, one entry per CDR3 protein. The sample has about 250,000 distinct CDR3 sequences, 15% to 19% seen once. The genes are TRBV9 and TRBJ2-1; D tentatively fits TRBD1 or TRBD2 (5 bases each). The sequencing sample was made of PBMCs or a T cell subset sorted from them (not recorded which). The clonotype was recovered from an adult woman who had mild COVID-19 (a few samples of this study predate the infection). Cell type and time point are not known. The CDR3, as DNA: TGTGCCAGCAGCGCAGGGAGTAGCAATGAGCAGTTCTTC. Translating gives CASSAGSSNEQFF.